This T cell receptor (beta chain) was documented in a study of regulatory T cells in long-lasting Graves disease. Time point defined: persistent/refractory GD, antithyroid drugs over 5 years with positive TRAb. Researchers made the TCR library from RNA that was extracted from PBMCs. Assembly of TCR beta libraries relied on iRepertoire HTBI primers together with Arm-PCR of CDR3 regions. TCRdb redid the calling of the multiplex PCR reads with MiXCR, one entry per CDR3 protein. The data contain some 440,000 distinct CDR3 sequences, more than 20% of them singletons. This clonotype was detected many times. This CDR3 has 15 residues. Germline CDR1 and CDR2: LNHNV and YYDKDF (reference sequence). Deletions cut 1 base from V and 4 bases from J, with 14 bases between.

The receptor was derived from a female donor with Graves disease. This material consisted of peripheral blood mononuclear cells (PBMCs), taken when the disease was refractory, from a patient treated with antithyroid drugs. The chain joins TRBV15 to TRBJ2-7; D is ambiguous. CDR3 region: CATSRVTLLEYEQYF. CDR3 DNA: TGTGCCACCAGCAGAGTTACCCTGCTGGAGTACGAGCAGTACTTC.